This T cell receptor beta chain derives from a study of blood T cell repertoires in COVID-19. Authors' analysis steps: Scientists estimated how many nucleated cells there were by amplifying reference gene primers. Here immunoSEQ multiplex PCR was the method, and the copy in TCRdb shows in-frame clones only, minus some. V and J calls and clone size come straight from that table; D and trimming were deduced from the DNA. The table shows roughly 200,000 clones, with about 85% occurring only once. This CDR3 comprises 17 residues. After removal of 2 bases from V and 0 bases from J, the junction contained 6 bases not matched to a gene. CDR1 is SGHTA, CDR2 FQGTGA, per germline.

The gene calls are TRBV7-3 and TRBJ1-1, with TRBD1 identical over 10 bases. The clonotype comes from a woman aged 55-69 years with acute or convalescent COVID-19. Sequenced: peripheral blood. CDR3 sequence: CASSLLPGTGVNTEAFF. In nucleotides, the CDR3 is TGTGCCAGCAGCTTACTCCCCGGGACAGGGGTGAACACTGAAGCTTTCTTT. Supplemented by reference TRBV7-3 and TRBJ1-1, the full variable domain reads GAGVSQTPSNKVTEKGKYVELRCDPISGHTALYWYRQSLGQGPEFLIYFQGTGAADDSGLPNDRFFAVRPEGSVSTLKIQRTERGDSAVYLCASSLLPGTGVNTEAFFGQGTRLTVV.